These 25 T cell receptor beta chains came from one sample sequenced in a study of blood T cell repertoires in COVID-19. Sequenced by immunoSEQ multiplex PCR; TCRdb stores in-frame clones only, minus some. The sample includes a few hundred thousand clones, 75% to 85% seen only once; the top ten take around 7.8%. The sequenced sample was peripheral blood. All receptors derive from a human donor in a cohort sampled during active COVID-19.

This clone came up a few times. The chain joins TRBV5-1 to TRBJ2-7; D not resolved. This CDR3 comprises 13 residues. From germline, CDR1 is SGHRS and CDR2 YFSETQ. Trimming took off 5 bases at V and 4 bases at J, with 13 bases between the two ends. The CDR3 nucleotides are TGCGCCAGCAGGCAGTCTCAAAATTACGAGCAGTACTTC. Translating gives CASRQSQNYEQYF.

The chain is built from TRBV18 and TRBJ1-2, with TRBD1 as a possible D gene (6 bases). The CDR3 contains 13 residues. Trimming removed 1 base at V and 4 bases at J, with 7 bases between. From germline, CDR1 is KGHSH and CDR2 LQKENI. The CDR3 is CASSPRRGYGYTF. For the CDR3, the DNA is TGTGCCAGCTCACCACGCAGGGGCTATGGCTACACCTTC.

V usage is TRBV7-2 and J usage is TRBJ2-3; 7 bases map to TRBD1. This CDR3 comprises 15 residues. The ends lost 5 bases at V and 11 bases at J; junction bases unmatched: 16. Germline CDR1 and CDR2: SGHTA and FQGNSA. The CDR3 protein is CASSPRQGPRIGQYF. In DNA, the CDR3 is TGTGCCAGCAGCCCTAGACAGGGCCCCCGGATTGGGCAGTATTTT.

This chain connects TRBV2 to TRBJ1-2; 9 bases align to TRBD1. The trim removed 8 bases at V and 7 bases at J, leaving 5 bases unmatched. The CDR3 extends over 12 amino acids. Per germline, CDR1 SNHLY and CDR2 FYNNEI. In nucleotides, the CDR3 is TGTGCCAGCGAGACAGGGGGTGTTGGCTACACCTTC. It codes for CASETGGVGYTF. The whole variable domain, remainder taken from reference TRBV2 and TRBJ1-2, is EPEVTQTPSHQVTQMGQEVILRCVPISNHLYFYWYRQILGQKVEFLVSFYNNEISEKSEIFDDQFSVERPDGSNFTLKIRSTKLEDSAMYFCASETGGVGYTFGSGTRLTVV.

The CDR3 reads CASNTGGGYEQYF. The CDR3 DNA reads as TGTGCCAGCAACACAGGGGGAGGTTACGAGCAGTACTTC. V gene TRBV12-3 or TRBV12-4 combines with J gene TRBJ2-7; 8 positions agree with TRBD1. The CDR3 sequence is 13 residues long. The junction had 6 bases not matched to a gene; V was cut back by 7 bases and J by 4 bases.

This chain uses TRBV3-1 (or the pseudogene TRBV3-2) with TRBJ2-1; D may be TRBD2 (6 bases). CDR3 size: 16 residues. The V end was cut by 4 bases, the J end by 12 bases, with 25 bases between. Germline V gene sequence: CDR1 LGHDT, CDR2 YNNKEL (reference sequence). The CDR3 here is CASSLGGAFTTMRQFF. CDR3 coding DNA: TGTGCCAGCAGCCTGGGGGGAGCGTTTACTACAATGAGGCAGTTCTTC.

The rearrangement links TRBV5-4 to TRBJ2-1; TRBD2 aligns across 14 bases. Unmatched junction bases numbered 6, after V lost 3 bases and J lost 7 bases. CDR1 and CDR2 from the germline V gene are SGHNT and YYREEE (reference sequence). The CDR3 has 16 amino acids. The CDR3 region is CASSSARLAGGNEQFF. Written as DNA, the CDR3 is TGTGCCAGCAGCTCTGCCCGACTAGCGGGGGGGAATGAGCAGTTCTTC.

The rearrangement uses TRBV5-1 and TRBJ1-4; D gene unclear. The V gene's germline CDR1 is SGHRS and CDR2 YFSETQ. The CDR3 runs to 15 residues. Deletions cut 4 bases from V and 3 bases from J, with 13 bases between. The CDR3 region has the DNA TGCGCCAGCAGCCCGGGTCCGGAGGCTAATGAAAAACTGTTTTTT. This gives the protein CASSPGPEANEKLFF.

The chain is built from TRBV19 and TRBJ1-2; TRBD1 might be the D (5 bases). CDR3 length equals 13 residues. Germline V gene data show CDR1 as LNHDA and CDR2 as SQIVND (reference sequence). V lost 1 base to trimming and J lost 7 bases, with 10 bases between them. In DNA, the CDR3 is TGTGCCAGTAGTATAGTATCCAGGGCTGGCTACACCTTC. This gives the protein CASSIVSRAGYTF.

The V gene is TRBV3-1 (or the pseudogene TRBV3-2), the J gene TRBJ2-2, with 13 nucleotides matching TRBD2. There are 15 residues in the CDR3. CDR1 is LGHDT, CDR2 YNNKEL, per germline (reference sequence). Trimming cost V 8 bases and J 1 base; bases outside gene matches: 1. The CDR3 loop is CASRTSGGNTGELFF. The CDR3 nucleotides are TGTGCCAGCCGGACTAGCGGGGGGAACACCGGGGAGCTGTTTTTT.

This chain links TRBV2 with TRBJ1-6; D not certain. Germline V gene lookup returns CDR1 SNHLY and CDR2 FYNNEI. CDR3 length equals 13 residues. Trimming stripped 1 base from V and 8 bases from J, with 6 bases between. CDR3 nucleotides: TGTGCCAGCAGTGAAGGGTACTATTCACCCCTCCACTTT. Encoded protein: CASSEGYYSPLHF.

J is TRBJ2-3 and V is TRBV2; D unresolved. Germline loops: CDR1 SNHLY, CDR2 FYNNEI. This CDR3 is 12 amino acids long. Trimming took off 6 bases at V and 4 bases at J, with 8 bases between the two ends. CDR3 coding DNA: TGTGCCAGCAGACGACTTGCAGATACGCAGTATTTT. Amino acid sequence: CASRRLADTQYF.

This clone was seen a single time. The V call is TRBV30, the J call TRBJ1-1; TRBD1 agrees at 10 bases. CDR1 is GTSNPN, CDR2 SVGIG, per germline (reference sequence). CDR3 length: 14 amino acids. V lost 4 bases to trimming and J lost 4 bases; unmatched junction nucleotides: 6. The CDR3 protein is CAWIIGQGVTEAFF. The CDR3 DNA is TGTGCCTGGATAATAGGACAGGGGGTCACTGAAGCTTTCTTT.

CDR3 amino acids: CATSDLRGRAFF. The CDR3 nucleotides are TGTGCCACCAGTGATTTGAGGGGAAGAGCTTTCTTT. The rearrangement joins TRBV24-1 to TRBJ1-1; TRBD1 might be the D (5 bases). CDR1 is KGHDR, CDR2 SFDVKD, per germline. With 0 bases removed from V and 10 bases from J, the gap between germline ends came to 8 bases. The length of the CDR3 is 12 residues.

The V and J genes are TRBV4-1 and TRBJ1-1, with 7 bases lining up with TRBD1. With 0 bases clipped from V and 2 bases from J, the junction kept 9 bases outside the gene matches. Germline values: CDR1 MGHRA, CDR2 YSYEKL. This CDR3 has 17 amino acids. CDR3 protein: CASSQDIVRGQNTEAFF. The CDR3 DNA reads as TGCGCCAGCAGCCAAGATATAGTAAGGGGGCAAAACACTGAAGCTTTCTTT.

This chain links TRBV11-2 with TRBJ2-7, with 8 bases fitting TRBD2. Germline lookup yields CDR1 SGHAT and CDR2 FQNNGV. The CDR3 loop spans 13 amino acids. J lost 2 bases, V lost 7 bases, and 4 bases had no gene match. The chain's CDR3 is CASKAGVTYEQYF. As DNA, the CDR3 is TGTGCCAGCAAAGCGGGGGTAACCTACGAGCAGTACTTC.

The V call is TRBV6-5, the J call TRBJ1-2; weak D call: TRBD1 (6 bases). This CDR3 is built from 14 residues. Trimming took off 6 bases at V and 2 bases at J, with 13 bases between the two ends. CDR1 and CDR2 (germline): MNHEY, SVGAGI. CDR3 residues: CASRPGHSNYGYTF. CDR3 coding DNA: TGTGCCAGCAGACCGGGACATTCAAACTATGGCTACACCTTC.

This clone was counted once. The rearrangement uses TRBV19 and TRBJ2-6; TRBD2 matches at 9 bases. Germline trimming cut 3 bases from V and 0 bases from J; bases unmatched to any gene: 3. Per the germline V gene, CDR1 is LNHDA and CDR2 is SQIVND (reference sequence). This CDR3 is 17 amino acids long. CDR3 residues: CASSILAGFSGANVLTF. DNA of the CDR3: TGTGCCAGTAGTATCCTAGCGGGGTTCTCTGGGGCCAACGTCCTGACTTTC.

The J gene is TRBJ1-2, the V gene TRBV12-3 or TRBV12-4; 11 nucleotides match TRBD1. Trimming removed 8 bases from V and 8 bases from J; junction bases left unmatched: 7. The CDR3 contains 13 residues. This CDR3 is CASQGQGDVGYTF. The CDR3 DNA reads as TGTGCCAGCCAGGGACAGGGGGACGTCGGCTACACCTTC.

About this clone: Additional DNA sequences in this sample encode the identical CDR3. The chain uses TRBV19 and TRBJ1-1; D is perhaps TRBD1 (5 bases). V was shortened by 3 bases and J by 0 bases, with 8 bases between the two germline ends. From germline, CDR1 is LNHDA and CDR2 SQIVND (reference sequence). The CDR3 consists of 14 residues. In DNA form, the CDR3 reads TGTGCCAGTAGTATTAAGGGGTTGAACACTGAAGCTTTCTTT. This sequence encodes CASSIKGLNTEAFF.

The V call is TRBV29-1, the J call TRBJ2-5, with TRBD1 identical over 7 bases. The germline V gene has CDR1 SQVTM and CDR2 ANQGSEA. The CDR3 runs to 11 residues. V was pared by 4 bases and J by 5 bases, with 1 base of the junction left unmatched. The CDR3 spells CSVVTGETQYF. The CDR3 DNA follows: TGCAGCGTTGTGACAGGGGAGACCCAGTACTTC.

In this sample, this clone turned up once. The J gene is TRBJ2-7, the V gene TRBV30, with TRBD1 matching 10 bases. There are 13 residues in the CDR3. Trimming at V came to 7 bases and at J to 5 bases, leaving 8 bases not matched to a gene. CDR1 and CDR2 from the germline V gene are GTSNPN and SVGIG (reference sequence). The CDR3, as DNA: TGTGCCTTACGACAGGGGGCAGCCGACGAGCAGTACTTC. Protein product: CALRQGAADEQYF.

This clone was observed a few times. J is TRBJ1-5 and V is TRBV21-1; whether TRBD1, the table's D call, matches the DNA was not checked. TRBV21-1 constitutes a pseudogene. The CDR3 totals 15 residues. DNA of the CDR3: TGTGCCAGCAGCAACCCAAGACAGGGACGGCAGCCCCAGCATTTT. Its protein is CASSNPRQGRQPQHF.

This chain links TRBV5-5 with TRBJ1-3; 7 bases fit TRBD1. With 4 bases clipped from V and 4 bases from J, the junction kept 2 bases outside the gene matches. The CDR3 is 13 amino acids. CDR1 SGHKS and CDR2 YYEKEE come from the germline V gene (reference sequence). The CDR3 DNA is TGTGCCAGCAGCATGACAGGGGGAAACACCATATATTTT. Its translation is CASSMTGGNTIYF. Full variable domain (rest looked up from reference TRBV5-5 and TRBJ1-3): DAGVTQSPTHLIKTRGQQVTLRCSPISGHKSVSWYQQVLGQGPQFIFQYYEKEERGRGNFPDRFSARQFPNYSSELNVNALLLGDSALYLCASSMTGGNTIYFGEGSWLTVV.

The chain has TRBV29-1 and TRBJ2-3; possible D gene TRBD1, 6 bases. The germline CDR1 and CDR2 sequences are SQVTM and ANQGSEA. The CDR3 is 12 residues long. Trimming cost V 6 bases and J 4 bases, with 11 bases left between them. The CDR3, as DNA: TGCAGCGTCTCTGAGGGGGCAGATACGCAGTATTTT. Its protein is CSVSEGADTQYF.